These T cell receptor beta chains were read from a single sample in a study of glioma-infiltrating T cells after dendritic cell vaccination. Clones were read by immunoSEQ multiplex PCR, and TCRdb kept only the in-frame ones, dropping some. The repertoire includes more than 85,000 clones, 70% to 90% of them detected once, and around 3.2% sits in the top ten. This specimen consisted of blood, obtained before dendritic cell vaccination. The receptors here all came from a human donor with glioblastoma. Each CDR3 is given with its conserved first and last residue. The order of the fields is clone size, J gene, V gene, D gene, CDR3 protein, CDR3 DNA. A D gene is named only where the DNA matches it firmly. A clone size is listed for some rows: how often the clone was seen (once, few, many), or a class if it is expanded.

>few|TRBJ2-7|TRBV7-9|.
CASSPNRGSYEQYF
TGTGCCAGCAGCCCCAATAGGGGCTCCTACGAGCAGTACTTC
>.|TRBJ1-2|TRBV7-2|.
CASSLAGYGYTF
TGTGCCAGCAGCTTGGCGGGCTATGGCTACACCTTC
>.|TRBJ2-1|TRBV5-6|TRBD2
CASIEPGLTDNEQFF
TGTGCCAGCATCGAACCGGGACTAACCGACAATGAGCAGTTCTTC
>.|TRBJ2-3|TRBV5-1|.
CASSLDESTQYF
TGCGCCAGCAGCTTGGACGAGAGCACGCAGTATTTT
>.|TRBJ2-3|TRBV15|TRBD2
CATSTDTSGFTDTQYF
TGCGCCACCAGCACCGATACTAGCGGGTTCACAGATACGCAGTATTTT
>.|TRBJ2-2|TRBV29-1|TRBD1
CSVEPGTGANTGELFF
TGCAGCGTTGAACCGGGGACAGGGGCAAACACCGGGGAGCTGTTTTTT
>.|TRBJ2-1|TRBV7-9|TRBD2
CASSFLGLASYNEQFF
TGTGCCAGCAGCTTCCTTGGACTAGCCTCTTACAATGAGCAGTTCTTC
>.|TRBJ2-5|TRBV5-1|.
CASSEGVPKETQYF
TGCGCCAGCAGCGAAGGAGTACCAAAAGAGACCCAGTACTTC
>.|TRBJ2-5|TRBV5-1|.
CASSLPGEETQYF
TGCGCCAGCAGCTTACCAGGGGAAGAGACCCAGTACTTC
>.|TRBJ2-1|TRBV14|.
CASRQFGQDRRGNEQFF
TGTGCCAGCCGACAATTTGGCCAGGACAGAAGGGGCAATGAGCAGTTCTTC
>.|TRBJ1-1|TRBV4-3|.
CASSQDWRGRAFF
TGCGCCAGCAGCCAAGATTGGCGGGGTCGGGCTTTCTTT
>.|TRBJ1-1|TRBV5-6|TRBD1
CASSPDRDTEAFF
TGTGCCAGCAGCCCGGACAGGGACACTGAAGCTTTCTTT
>.|TRBJ1-2|TRBV5-6|.
CASSLAGGGVNYGYTF
TGTGCCAGCAGCTTGGCTGGAGGAGGGGTTAACTATGGCTACACCTTC
>few|TRBJ1-1|TRBV5-6|.
CASSLVQIAGEAFF
TGTGCCAGCAGCTTGGTACAGATTGCGGGGGAAGCTTTCTTT
>.|TRBJ1-1|TRBV5-1|.
CASSLGPGHGTEAFF
TGCGCCAGCAGCTTGGGGCCAGGCCATGGCACTGAAGCTTTCTTT
>.|TRBJ2-7|TRBV6-5|TRBD1
CASSHPGQGAYEQYF
TGTGCCAGCAGTCACCCGGGACAGGGGGCCTACGAGCAGTACTTC
>.|TRBJ2-7|TRBV10-2|TRBD1
CASSSPSTGGSSEQYF
TGCGCCAGCAGCTCACCCTCGACAGGGGGTAGTAGCGAGCAGTACTTC
>.|TRBJ2-7|TRBV7-2|.
CASSSYSGRSYEQYF
TGTGCCAGCAGCTCCTATAGCGGCCGCTCCTACGAGCAGTACTTC
>.|TRBJ1-2|TRBV5-6|.
CASSLVTLYGYTF
TGTGCCAGCAGCTTGGTGACTCTCTATGGCTACACCTTC
>.|TRBJ1-2|TRBV5-1|.
CASSPGSRGGEYGYTF
TGCGCCAGCAGCCCCGGGTCGCGGGGCGGCGAATATGGCTACACCTTC
>.|TRBJ2-2|TRBV28|TRBD2
CASSLASGTGTGELFF
TGTGCCAGCAGTTTGGCTAGCGGGACTGGCACCGGGGAGCTGTTTTTT
>.|TRBJ1-2|TRBV5-1|.
CASSLARGGYTF
TGCGCCAGCAGCTTGGCGCGGGGTGGCTACACCTTC
>.|TRBJ2-3|TRBV19|TRBD2
CASRGGKSLNTDTQYF
TGTGCCAGCCGGGGGGGCAAGTCTTTAAACACAGATACGCAGTATTTT
>.|TRBJ2-6|TRBV6-5|.
CASSYGTLGTNVLTF
TGTGCCAGCAGTTACGGGACATTGGGGACCAACGTCCTGACTTTC